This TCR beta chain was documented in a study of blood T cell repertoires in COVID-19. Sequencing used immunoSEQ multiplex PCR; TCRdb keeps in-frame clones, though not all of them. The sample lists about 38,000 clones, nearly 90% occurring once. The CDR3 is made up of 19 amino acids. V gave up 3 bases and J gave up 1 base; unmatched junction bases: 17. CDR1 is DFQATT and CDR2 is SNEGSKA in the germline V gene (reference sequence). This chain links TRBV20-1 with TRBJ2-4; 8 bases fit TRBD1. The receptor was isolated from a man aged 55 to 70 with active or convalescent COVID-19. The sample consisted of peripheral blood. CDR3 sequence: CSASLLGTGPRVAKNIQYF. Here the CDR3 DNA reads TGCAGTGCTAGTTTGTTAGGGACAGGCCCGAGGGTGGCCAAAAACATTCAGTACTTC.